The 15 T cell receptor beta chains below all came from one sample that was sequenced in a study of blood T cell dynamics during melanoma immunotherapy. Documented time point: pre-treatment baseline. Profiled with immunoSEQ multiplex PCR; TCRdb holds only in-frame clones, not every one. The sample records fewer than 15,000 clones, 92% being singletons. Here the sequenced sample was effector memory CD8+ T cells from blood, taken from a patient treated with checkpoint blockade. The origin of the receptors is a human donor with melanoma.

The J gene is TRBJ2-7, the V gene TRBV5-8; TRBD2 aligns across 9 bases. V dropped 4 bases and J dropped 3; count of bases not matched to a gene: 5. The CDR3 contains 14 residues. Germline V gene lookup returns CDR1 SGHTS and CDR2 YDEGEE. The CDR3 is CASSDRLAVYEQYF. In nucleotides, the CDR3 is TGTGCCAGCAGCGACCGACTAGCGGTCTACGAGCAGTACTTC.

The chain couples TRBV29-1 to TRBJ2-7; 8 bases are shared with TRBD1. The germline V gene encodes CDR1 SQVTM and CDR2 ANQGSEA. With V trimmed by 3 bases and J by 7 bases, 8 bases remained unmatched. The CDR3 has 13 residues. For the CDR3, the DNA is TGCAGCGTTGACCAGGGGGCGTCGGGAGAGCAGTACTTC. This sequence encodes CSVDQGASGEQYF.

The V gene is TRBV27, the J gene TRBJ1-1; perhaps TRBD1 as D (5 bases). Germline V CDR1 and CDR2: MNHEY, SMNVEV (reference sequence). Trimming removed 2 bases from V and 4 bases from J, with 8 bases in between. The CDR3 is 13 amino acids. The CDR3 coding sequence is TGTGCCAGCAGTTTACGGGGGGTCACTGAAGCTTTCTTT. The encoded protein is CASSLRGVTEAFF.

The CDR3 reads CASSFRPLSLAVEAFF. The CDR3 bases are TGCGCCAGCAGCTTCCGCCCCCTGTCCCTAGCCGTTGAAGCTTTCTTT. V usage is TRBV5-1 and J usage is TRBJ1-1, with D uncertain. The CDR3 is 16 amino acids. CDR1 is SGHRS and CDR2 is YFSETQ in the germline V gene. The V gene lost 2 bases and the J gene lost 7 bases, with 21 bases spanning the gap.

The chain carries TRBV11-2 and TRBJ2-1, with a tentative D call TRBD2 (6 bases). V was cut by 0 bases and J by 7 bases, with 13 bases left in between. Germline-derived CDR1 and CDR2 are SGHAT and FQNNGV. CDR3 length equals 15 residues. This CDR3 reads CASSLDPGEENEQFF. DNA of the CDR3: TGTGCCAGCAGCTTAGATCCGGGAGAGGAAAATGAGCAGTTCTTC.

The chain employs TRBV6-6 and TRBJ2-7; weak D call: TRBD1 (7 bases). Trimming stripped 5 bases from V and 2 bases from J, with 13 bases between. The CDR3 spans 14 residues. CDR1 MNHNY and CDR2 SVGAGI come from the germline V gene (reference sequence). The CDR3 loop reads CASSGGTAAYEQYF. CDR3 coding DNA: TGTGCCAGCAGTGGGGGGACAGCGGCCTACGAGCAGTACTTC.

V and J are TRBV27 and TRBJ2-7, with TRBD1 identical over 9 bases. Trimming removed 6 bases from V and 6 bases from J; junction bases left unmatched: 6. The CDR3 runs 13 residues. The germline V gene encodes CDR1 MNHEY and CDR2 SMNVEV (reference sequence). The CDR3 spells CASSRQGEVEQYF. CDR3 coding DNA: TGTGCCAGCAGCCGACAGGGGGAGGTCGAGCAGTACTTC.

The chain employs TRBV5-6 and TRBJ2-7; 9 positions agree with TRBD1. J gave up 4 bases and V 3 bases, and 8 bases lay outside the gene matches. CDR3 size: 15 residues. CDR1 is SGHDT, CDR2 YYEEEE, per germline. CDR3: CASSSAGQGIYEQYF. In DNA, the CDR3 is TGTGCCAGCAGCTCGGCAGGACAGGGGATTTACGAGCAGTACTTC.

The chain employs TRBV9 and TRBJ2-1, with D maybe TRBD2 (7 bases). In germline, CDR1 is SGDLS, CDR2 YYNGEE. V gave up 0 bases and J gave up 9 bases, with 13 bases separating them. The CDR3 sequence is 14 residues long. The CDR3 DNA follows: TGTGCCAGCAGCGTAGTCGGGGGGCAGGGTGAGCAGTTCTTC. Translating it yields CASSVVGGQGEQFF.

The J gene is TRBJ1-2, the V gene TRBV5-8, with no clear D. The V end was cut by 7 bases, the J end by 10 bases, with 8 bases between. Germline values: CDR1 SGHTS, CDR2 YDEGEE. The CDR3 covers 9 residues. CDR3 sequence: CASSGFYTF. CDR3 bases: TGTGCCAGCTCCGGATTCTACACCTTC.

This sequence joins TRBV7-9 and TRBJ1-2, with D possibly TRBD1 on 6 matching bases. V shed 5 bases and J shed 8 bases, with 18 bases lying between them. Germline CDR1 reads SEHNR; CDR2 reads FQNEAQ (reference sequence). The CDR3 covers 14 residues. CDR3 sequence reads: CASSPGAAPGGYTF. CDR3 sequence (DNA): TGTGCCAGCAGCCCAGGGGCGGCTCCGGGAGGCTACACCTTC.

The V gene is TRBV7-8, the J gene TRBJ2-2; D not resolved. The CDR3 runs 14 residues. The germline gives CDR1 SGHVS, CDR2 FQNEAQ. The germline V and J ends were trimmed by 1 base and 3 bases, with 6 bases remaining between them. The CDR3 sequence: CASSLDSYTGELFF. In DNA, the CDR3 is TGTGCCAGCAGCTTAGACAGCTACACCGGGGAGCTGTTTTTT.

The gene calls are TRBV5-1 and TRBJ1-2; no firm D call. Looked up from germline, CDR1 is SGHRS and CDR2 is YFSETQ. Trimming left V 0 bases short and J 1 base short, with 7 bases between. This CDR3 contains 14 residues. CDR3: CASSLDSLNYGYTF. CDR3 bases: TGCGCCAGCAGCTTGGACAGCCTTAACTATGGCTACACCTTC.

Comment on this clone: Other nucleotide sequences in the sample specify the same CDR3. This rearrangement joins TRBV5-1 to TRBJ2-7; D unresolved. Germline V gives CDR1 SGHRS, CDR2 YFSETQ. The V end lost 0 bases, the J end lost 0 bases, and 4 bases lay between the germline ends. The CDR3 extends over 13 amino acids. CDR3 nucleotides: TGCGCCAGCAGCTTGGAGGACTCCTACGAGCAGTACTTC. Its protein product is CASSLEDSYEQYF.

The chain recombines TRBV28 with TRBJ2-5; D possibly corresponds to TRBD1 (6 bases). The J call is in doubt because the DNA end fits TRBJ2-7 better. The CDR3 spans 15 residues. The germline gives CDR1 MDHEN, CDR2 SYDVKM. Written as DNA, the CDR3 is TGTGCCAGCAGTCGGGACAACAAGGGTTCCTACGAGCAGTACTTC. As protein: CASSRDNKGSYEQYF.